The clone carrying this T cell receptor (beta chain) was counted between two and nine times. The target antigen is unknown. A sample-barcoded 5' primer and a J-beta primer mix were used in a second PCR of roughly 7 to 11 cycles. TCRdb passed the 5' RACE reads through MiXCR, listing each CDR3 protein once. Of roughly 1.7 million distinct CDR3 sequences in the sample, about 35% are singletons; the top ten hold 11%. CDR1 and CDR2 from the germline V gene are SGHRS and YFSETQ. Trimming took 8 bases from V and 0 from J, leaving 15 bases between them. The CDR3 loop spans 14 amino acids. The data were obtained in a study of blood T cells in healthy people across ages. Study conclusions and caveats: Long-lived donors exceeded aged donors in naive CD4+ cells and diversity.

The chain recombines TRBV5-1 with TRBJ2-7; D is undetermined. The sequence was obtained from a woman under 40 in good health. The specimen was blood. The CDR3 DNA follows: TGCGCCAGTCAGCTTGGGGTCGCCTCCTACGAGCAGTACTTC. This codes for CASQLGVASYEQYF.